Listed below are T cell receptor beta chains from one sample, sequenced in a study of blood T cell repertoires in COVID-19. Sequencing was performed with immunoSEQ multiplex PCR; in TCRdb, only in-frame clones are kept and a portion is missing. The sample contains roughly 250,000 clones, roughly four fifths of which appear only once. The source material was peripheral blood. These receptors all stem from a person between 65 and 80 years old with COVID-19, enrolled during active disease. Each CDR3 is given without its conserved first and last residue.

CDR3	J	V
ASSASQRRYGYT	TRBJ1-2	TRBV25-1
ATGRGNTEAF	TRBJ1-1	TRBV19
ASRARGPVNSPLH	TRBJ1-6	TRBV5-8
ATSSTGGETQY	TRBJ2-5	TRBV24-1
ASSQGTSGKADTQY	TRBJ2-3	TRBV4-1
ASQREITSTDTQY	TRBJ2-3	TRBV27
ASSSASGVAGGAYEQY	TRBJ2-7	TRBV7-9
ASSFAGQGNTIY	TRBJ1-3	TRBV5-1
ASSQEFTGTHNEQF	TRBJ2-1	TRBV4-3
ASSQDLTGGNTIY	TRBJ1-3	TRBV3-1/TRBV3-2
SVSTSGQLNTEAF	TRBJ1-1	TRBV29-1
SASNAGVSVSLQTQY	TRBJ2-5	TRBV20-1
ASSQQAGDVYEQY	TRBJ2-7	TRBV7-2
ASRRTGIGTIY	TRBJ1-3	TRBV19
ASSHQRGPVNNEQF	TRBJ2-1	TRBV27
ASSLGGTYEQY	TRBJ2-7	TRBV7-2
ATSRVLQETQY	TRBJ2-5	TRBV15
SVPSGGSRETQY	TRBJ2-5	TRBV29-1
ASSFDSPPVRGTGELF	TRBJ2-2	TRBV5-4
ASSPEVSQPQH	TRBJ1-5	TRBV28